This entry lists 9 T cell receptor beta chains sequenced from one sample in a study of T cell responses to AZD1222 COVID-19 vaccine. Generated by immunoSEQ multiplex PCR, the TCRdb table keeps only in-frame clones and is missing some. The sample yields roughly 120,000 clones, roughly 84% seen once. The sample was peripheral blood, taken on day 0 of AZD1222 vaccination. The receptors were gathered from an adult in good health.

The chain combines TRBV5-8 with TRBJ2-7, with TRBD1 matching over 7 bases. Germline V gives CDR1 SGHTS, CDR2 YDEGEE. The CDR3 runs to 16 residues. Trimming removed 0 bases from V and 2 bases from J; junction bases left unmatched: 8. The CDR3 reads CASSLGTTGNPYEQYF. Here the CDR3 DNA reads TGTGCCAGCAGCTTGGGAACGACAGGGAATCCCTACGAGCAGTACTTC.

About this clone itself: The junction differs from germline at one of its ends, possibly a read error. This chain joins TRBV2 and TRBJ2-5; no definite D call. The CDR3 length is 10 residues. The germline gives CDR1 SNHLY, CDR2 FYNNEI. The CDR3 is CASREETQYF. The CDR3 DNA follows: TGTGCCAGCAGGGAAGAGACCCAGTACTTC.

The sample holds a few counts of this clone. The V call is TRBV19, the J call TRBJ1-1; D remains ambiguous. From germline, CDR1 is LNHDA and CDR2 SQIVND (reference sequence). Trimming stripped 3 bases from V and 0 bases from J, with 17 bases between. The CDR3 runs 17 residues. The CDR3 DNA is TGTGCCAGTAGTATTGGAGCCGGAGAACCGATGAACACTGAAGCTTTCTTT. Its protein is CASSIGAGEPMNTEAFF.

The chain links TRBV7-8 to TRBJ2-7; unclear D gene. The germline V gene encodes CDR1 SGHVS and CDR2 FQNEAQ. This CDR3 contains 16 residues. The V end was cut by 5 bases, the J end by 2 bases, with 19 bases between. In nucleotides, the CDR3 is TGTGCCAGCAGCCCCTCGTTGATCCCAGAGCCCTACGAGCAGTACTTC. Translating gives CASSPSLIPEPYEQYF.

CDR3 nucleotides: TGTGCCAGCAGAAGTGGTGGGGGAAGCACTGAAGCTTTCTTT. It is translated as CASRSGGGSTEAFF. V usage is TRBV5-4 and J usage is TRBJ1-1, with D possibly being TRBD1 (5 bases). Germline V gives CDR1 SGHNT, CDR2 YYREEE (reference sequence). The CDR3 consists of 14 residues. The V gene lost 5 bases and the J gene lost 4 bases, with 15 bases spanning the gap.

The chain couples TRBV5-1 to TRBJ2-3; 10 positions match TRBD2. CDR1 SGHRS and CDR2 YFSETQ come from the germline V gene. J lost 0 bases, V lost 5 bases, and 9 bases had no gene match. The CDR3 contains 17 residues. CDR3 residues: CASRRLAGAPSTDTQYF. The CDR3, as DNA: TGCGCCAGCAGACGTCTAGCGGGGGCCCCTAGCACAGATACGCAGTATTTT.

The J gene is TRBJ1-2, the V gene TRBV12-5; 10 nucleotides align to TRBD1. The CDR3 is made up of 19 amino acids. Per the germline V gene, CDR1 is LGHNT and CDR2 is FRNRAP. J gave up 2 bases and V 3 bases, and 15 bases lay outside the gene matches. The CDR3 region has the DNA TGTGCTAGTGGTTTTAGCCCCTGGACAGGGGGAGTCACCAACTATGGCTACACCTTC. Its protein product is CASGFSPWTGGVTNYGYTF.

CDR3 sequence reads: CASSQPRDRGHTIYF. Written as DNA, the CDR3 is TGCGCCAGCAGCCAACCTCGGGACAGGGGACACACCATATATTTT. This chain connects TRBV4-1 to TRBJ1-3, with 10 nucleotides matching TRBD1. Unmatched junction bases numbered 6, after V lost 2 bases and J lost 8 bases. Per germline, CDR1 MGHRA and CDR2 YSYEKL. CDR3 length: 15 residues.

This clone appeared once. This rearrangement joins TRBV6-5 to TRBJ2-7; D gene unclear. The CDR3 extends over 11 amino acids. The germline gives CDR1 MNHEY, CDR2 SVGAGI. Trimming cost V 8 bases and J 6 bases, with 11 bases left between them. CDR3 protein: CASAWVSEQYF. DNA for the CDR3: TGTGCCAGCGCGTGGGTTTCCGAGCAGTACTTC.